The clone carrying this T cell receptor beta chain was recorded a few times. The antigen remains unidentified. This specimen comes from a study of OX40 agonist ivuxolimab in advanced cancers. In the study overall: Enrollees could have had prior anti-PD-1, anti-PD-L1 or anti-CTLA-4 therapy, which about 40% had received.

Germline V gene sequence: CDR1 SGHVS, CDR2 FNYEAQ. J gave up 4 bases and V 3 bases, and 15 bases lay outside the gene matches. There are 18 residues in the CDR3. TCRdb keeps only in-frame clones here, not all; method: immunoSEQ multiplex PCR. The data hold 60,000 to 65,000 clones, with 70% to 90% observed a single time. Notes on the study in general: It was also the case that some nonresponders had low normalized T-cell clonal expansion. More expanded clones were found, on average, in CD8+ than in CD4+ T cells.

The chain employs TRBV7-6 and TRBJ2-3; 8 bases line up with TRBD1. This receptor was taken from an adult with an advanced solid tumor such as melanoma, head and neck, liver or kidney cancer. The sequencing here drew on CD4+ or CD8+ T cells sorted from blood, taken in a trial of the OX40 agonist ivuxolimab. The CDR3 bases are TGTGCCAGCAGCTTGGATCCCCCTGAGGACAGGGCTGCAGATACGCAGTATTTT. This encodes CASSLDPPEDRAADTQYF.